These 2 T cell receptor beta chains share one sample of origin, sequenced in a study of breast tumors, draining lymph nodes, adjacent tissues. Breast cancer patients provided tissue from their axillary draining lymph nodes. TCRdb passed the multiplex PCR reads through MiXCR, listing each CDR3 protein once. The repertoire consists of around 130,000 distinct CDR3 sequences, with 20% occurring once and the leading ten covering more than 3%. The specimen was axillary lymph node tissue. The receptors derive from a female donor with breast cancer. Some clones in this sample may be carry-over from other donors' samples.

This clonotype came up many times. The V and J genes are TRBV5-6 and TRBJ2-1, with TRBD2 matching 9 bases. The V and J ends lost 3 bases and 7 bases, in that order; junction bases with no gene match: 14. The V gene's germline CDR1 is SGHDT and CDR2 YYEEEE. The CDR3 extends over 17 amino acids. In DNA, the CDR3 is TGTGCCAGCAGCTCCGGGACTAGCTTGTTAGGAATGAATGAGCAGTTCTTC. Protein: CASSSGTSLLGMNEQFF.

This rearrangement joins TRBV30 to TRBJ1-5; D unclear. Per the germline V gene, CDR1 is GTSNPN and CDR2 is SVGIG (reference sequence). The CDR3 runs to 15 residues. V lost 0 bases and J lost 2, with 11 bases in between. The CDR3 sequence is CAWSVRGLGNQPQHF. The DNA for the CDR3 is TGTGCCTGGAGTGTACGAGGGTTGGGCAATCAGCCCCAGCATTTT.